This entry lists 32 T cell receptor beta chains sequenced from one sample in a study of cytomegalovirus exposure and HLA in healthy donors. TCRdb keeps only in-frame clones here, not all; method: immunoSEQ multiplex PCR. The sample has about 330,000 clones; 80% to 90% are singletons. The sequenced sample was PBMCs. These receptors came from a woman younger than 30 in good health and CMV-seronegative.

The chain is built from TRBV7-9 and TRBJ2-1, with D possibly matching TRBD2 (6 bases). This CDR3 has 15 amino acids. Germline CDR1 is SEHNR and CDR2 is FQNEAQ (reference sequence). V was clipped by 1 base and J by 11 bases, with 18 bases between them. The chain's CDR3 is CASSLGTLGAGQQFF. The CDR3 DNA sequence: TGTGCCAGCAGCTTAGGGACCTTGGGAGCGGGCCAGCAGTTCTTC.

This chain joins TRBV4-2 and TRBJ2-1; tentative D call: TRBD2 (5 bases). The ends were cut back, 6 bases at V and 6 bases at J, with 12 bases in the middle. The CDR3 is 13 amino acids. Germline CDR1 reads LGHNA; CDR2 reads YNFKEQ. CDR3 nucleotides: TGTGCCAGCAGTTTGGCGGGCACCAATGAGCAGTTCTTC. Its protein product is CASSLAGTNEQFF.

CDR3 residues: CAPANNQPQHF. The CDR3 DNA sequence: TGTGCCCCCGCGAATAATCAGCCCCAGCATTTT. The gene calls are TRBV27 and TRBJ1-5, with D uncertain. This CDR3 is built from 11 residues. V was trimmed by 11 bases and J by 4 bases, leaving 9 bases between them. The germline gives CDR1 MNHEY, CDR2 SMNVEV (reference sequence).

The genes are TRBV9 and TRBJ1-2; 11 nucleotides line up with TRBD1. Looked up from germline, CDR1 is SGDLS and CDR2 is YYNGEE. There are 15 residues in the CDR3. After removal of 1 base from V and 5 bases from J, the junction contained 4 bases not matched to a gene. The CDR3 loop reads CASSVLGTGGYGYTF. The CDR3 DNA reads as TGTGCCAGCAGCGTACTCGGGACAGGGGGATATGGCTACACCTTC. Full variable domain (rest looked up from reference TRBV9 and TRBJ1-2): DSGVTQTPKHLITATGQRVTLRCSPRSGDLSVYWYQQSLDQGLQFLIQYYNGEERAKGNILERFSAQQFPDLHSELNLSSLELGDSALYFCASSVLGTGGYGYTFGSGTRLTVV.

The chain uses TRBV7-8 and TRBJ2-7, with 9 bases fitting TRBD2. Germline V lookup: CDR1 SGHVS, CDR2 FQNEAQ. The CDR3 sequence is 14 residues long. V shed 4 bases, J shed 6 bases, and the junction held 7 bases outside the gene matches. Here the CDR3 DNA reads TGTGCCAGCAGCTCGCCGGGACTAGCCGCCGAGCAGTACTTC. Protein product: CASSSPGLAAEQYF.

The rearrangement joins TRBV6-5 to TRBJ1-1; 9 nucleotides align to TRBD1. CDR3 length equals 13 residues. Germline V lookup: CDR1 MNHEY, CDR2 SVGAGI. V dropped 5 bases and J dropped 5; count of bases not matched to a gene: 3. CDR3 residues: CASSGTGRTEAFF. The DNA for the CDR3 is TGTGCCAGCAGTGGGACAGGGAGGACTGAAGCTTTCTTT.

This clone came up once. V usage is TRBV7-9 and J usage is TRBJ2-5; 7 positions agree with TRBD1. The V and J ends lost 2 bases and 4 bases, in that order; junction bases with no gene match: 10. Germline V gene sequence: CDR1 SEHNR, CDR2 FQNEAQ (reference sequence). The CDR3 consists of 16 residues. The CDR3 DNA reads as TGTGCCAGCAGCTTACCCATGAGGGGGCTAGGAGAGACCCAGTACTTC. This gives the protein CASSLPMRGLGETQYF.

The V and J genes are TRBV4-3 and TRBJ2-3; tentatively, D is TRBD2 (6 bases). The CDR3 is 16 residues long. Germline assignment: CDR1 LGHNA and CDR2 YSLEER. The ends were cut back, 0 bases at V and 8 bases at J, with 18 bases in the middle. The CDR3 DNA is TGCGCCAGCAGCCAAGATTCCGGGACTCCCGGAGGTACGCAGTATTTT. It codes for CASSQDSGTPGGTQYF.

J is TRBJ1-5 and V is TRBV2; D gene unclear. Germline V gene data show CDR1 as SNHLY and CDR2 as FYNNEI. The CDR3 extends over 14 amino acids. V shed 4 bases and J shed 0 bases, with 7 bases lying between them. This CDR3 is CASSGQFSNQPQHF. The CDR3 bases are TGTGCCAGCAGTGGGCAGTTTAGCAATCAGCCCCAGCATTTT. The full variable domain, with the rest looked up from reference TRBV2 and TRBJ1-5, is EPEVTQTPSHQVTQMGQEVILRCVPISNHLYFYWYRQILGQKVEFLVSFYNNEISEKSEIFDDQFSVERPDGSNFTLKIRSTKLEDSAMYFCASSGQFSNQPQHFGDGTRLSIL.

The V and J genes are TRBV29-1 and TRBJ2-2; 8 nucleotides align to TRBD2. V was clipped by 4 bases and J by 7 bases; unmatched bases: 5. Germline V gives CDR1 SQVTM, CDR2 ANQGSEA. The CDR3 extends over 13 amino acids. This CDR3 is CSVGKAGDGELFF. The CDR3 nucleotides are TGCAGCGTTGGGAAAGCGGGAGACGGGGAGCTGTTTTTT.

The gene calls are TRBV5-1 and TRBJ2-3; maybe TRBD2 (6 bases). The germline V gene encodes CDR1 SGHRS and CDR2 YFSETQ. V dropped 4 bases and J dropped 1 base, with 13 bases sitting between them. The CDR3 runs 15 residues. The CDR3 bases are TGCGCCAGCAGCCGGGTCGGGGGAGGCACAGATACGCAGTATTTT. This translates into CASSRVGGGTDTQYF.

In the case of this clone: Other DNA variants within this sample encode the same CDR3. This sequence joins TRBV4-3 and TRBJ2-7; D not resolved. CDR3 length: 11 residues. Germline-derived CDR1 and CDR2 are LGHNA and YSLEER. Deletions cut 3 bases from V and 6 bases from J, with 6 bases between. CDR3 sequence reads: CASSHSGEQYF. CDR3 in DNA: TGCGCCAGCAGCCACTCAGGCGAGCAGTACTTC.

The chain employs TRBV29-1 and TRBJ1-1; the D is unclear. V shed 5 bases and J shed 2 bases, with 15 bases lying between them. The V gene's germline CDR1 is SQVTM and CDR2 ANQGSEA. CDR3 length: 14 amino acids. The CDR3 region has the DNA TGCAGCGTTACCCCAGTAGCGTCTAACACTGAAGCTTTCTTT. Encoded protein: CSVTPVASNTEAFF.

The chain recombines TRBV2 with TRBJ1-2, with D maybe TRBD1 (5 bases). CDR3 length: 14 amino acids. CDR1 is SNHLY, CDR2 FYNNEI, per germline. V was trimmed by 2 bases and J by 5 bases, leaving 12 bases between them. This CDR3 is CASSETGSSYGYTF. The CDR3, as DNA: TGTGCCAGCAGTGAAACAGGATCGTCATATGGCTACACCTTC.

This clone was seen only a few times. The rearrangement joins TRBV7-9 to TRBJ1-2, with D tentatively TRBD1 (6 bases). This CDR3 region has 15 residues. Germline V CDR1 and CDR2: SEHNR, FQNEAQ (reference sequence). Trimming removed 3 bases at V and 2 bases at J, with 13 bases between. In nucleotides, the CDR3 is TGTGCCAGCAGCTTGGGGGGGCTCAGCAACTATGGCTACACCTTC. Amino acids: CASSLGGLSNYGYTF. The whole variable domain, filled in from reference TRBV7-9 and TRBJ1-2, reads DTGVSQNPRHKITKRGQNVTFRCDPISEHNRLYWYRQTLGQGPEFLTYFQNEAQLEKSRLLSDRFSAERPKGSFSTLEIQRTEQGDSAMYLCASSLGGLSNYGYTFGSGTRLTVV.

V is TRBV29-1 and J is TRBJ1-2; the D gene is possibly TRBD1 (5 bases). Per the germline V gene, CDR1 is SQVTM and CDR2 is ANQGSEA. Trimming pared 6 bases from V and 1 base from J, leaving 9 bases between. The CDR3 is made up of 12 amino acids. The DNA for the CDR3 is TGCAGCGTCCAGGGATTTAACTATGGCTACACCTTC. It encodes CSVQGFNYGYTF. The full variable domain, rest sourced from reference TRBV29-1 and TRBJ1-2, is SAVISQKPSRDICQRGTSLTIQCQVDSQVTMMFWYRQQPGQSLTLIATANQGSEATYESGFVIDKFPISRPNLTFSTLTVSNMSPEDSSIYLCSVQGFNYGYTFGSGTRLTVV.

The chain uses TRBV6-5 and TRBJ2-3; 11 bases are shared with TRBD2. CDR3 length equals 15 residues. Germline V gene data show CDR1 as MNHEY and CDR2 as SVGAGI. The V and J ends lost 5 bases and 5 bases, in that order; junction bases with no gene match: 6. The CDR3 reads CASSASGTSGDTQYF. The CDR3, as DNA: TGTGCCAGCAGTGCCTCCGGGACTAGCGGAGATACGCAGTATTTT.

This chain connects TRBV7-8 to TRBJ2-7; D is perhaps TRBD2 (7 bases). The V gene's germline CDR1 is SGHVS and CDR2 FQNEAQ. Trimming cost V 1 base and J 3 bases, with 16 bases left between them. There are 16 residues in the CDR3. This CDR3 is CASSLVEGGVNYEQYF. The CDR3 nucleotides read TGTGCCAGCAGCTTAGTAGAGGGGGGGGTGAACTACGAGCAGTACTTC. Supplemented by reference TRBV7-8 and TRBJ2-7, the full variable domain reads GAGVSQSPRYKVAKRGQDVALRCDPISGHVSLFWYQQALGQGPEFLTYFQNEAQLDKSGLPSDRFFAERPEGSVSTLKIQRTQQEDSAVYLCASSLVEGGVNYEQYFGPGTRLTVT.

The chain carries TRBV12-5 and TRBJ2-1; 12 bases are shared with TRBD2. The CDR3 spans 16 residues. Trimming took 1 base from V and 3 from J; bases not matched to a gene: 1. The germline CDR1 and CDR2 sequences are LGHNT and FRNRAP. Written as DNA, the CDR3 is TGTGCTAGTGGTTTGGGGGGACTAGCGGGCTACAATGAGCAGTTCTTC. This sequence encodes CASGLGGLAGYNEQFF.

The chain couples TRBV5-6 to TRBJ2-5; no clear D. From germline, CDR1 is SGHDT and CDR2 YYEEEE. This CDR3 region has 14 residues. V was cut by 0 bases and J by 0 bases, with 6 bases left in between. CDR3 coding DNA: TGTGCCAGCAGCTTGGACAGCTACCAAGAGACCCAGTACTTC. Its translation: CASSLDSYQETQYF.

This sequence joins TRBV7-3 and TRBJ2-7; D is undetermined. The CDR3 length is 11 residues. With 5 bases removed from V and 0 bases from J, the gap between germline ends came to 2 bases. Germline CDR1 SGHTA, CDR2 FQGTGA. The CDR3 protein is CASSRSYEQYF. The CDR3 bases are TGTGCCAGCAGCCGCTCCTACGAGCAGTACTTC.

The chain links TRBV6-5 to TRBJ1-1; TRBD1 agrees at 8 bases. V trimming: 0 bases; J trimming: 4 bases; junction bases outside the gene matches: 4. CDR3 length: 15 residues. Germline CDR1 MNHEY, CDR2 SVGAGI. The CDR3 DNA reads as TGTGCCAGCAGTTACTCGTACAGGGGGAGCACTGAAGCTTTCTTT. Protein sequence: CASSYSYRGSTEAFF.

The chain carries TRBV28 and TRBJ1-2; 9 bases agree with TRBD1. The CDR3 has 16 residues. Looked up from germline, CDR1 is MDHEN and CDR2 is SYDVKM. Trimming at V came to 1 base and at J to 7 bases, leaving 10 bases not matched to a gene. The CDR3 DNA follows: TGTGCCAGCAGTTTATTTATGGAGGGACAGGGAGGTGGCTACACCTTC. It specifies CASSLFMEGQGGGYTF.

The chain carries TRBV28 and TRBJ1-5, with D unclear. Trimming took 6 bases from V and 5 from J, leaving 11 bases between them. CDR1 and CDR2 from the germline V gene are MDHEN and SYDVKM. The CDR3 is 13 residues long. The CDR3, as DNA: TGTGCCAGCAGGGGCGCCGGTTATCAGCCCCAGCATTTT. Translation: CASRGAGYQPQHF.

The chain links TRBV7-2 to TRBJ2-7; TRBD1 might be the D (6 bases). Germline CDR1 reads SGHTA; CDR2 reads FQGNSA. Trimming stripped 4 bases from V and 0 bases from J, with 16 bases between. CDR3 length equals 16 residues. The CDR3: CASSSSGASLSYEQYF. CDR3 nucleotides: TGTGCCAGCAGCTCCTCAGGGGCTAGCCTCTCCTACGAGCAGTACTTC.

The chain joins TRBV7-9 to TRBJ2-7; tentatively, D is TRBD1 (6 bases). The CDR3 sequence is 13 residues long. V was shortened by 3 bases and J by 6 bases, with 12 bases between the two germline ends. Germline CDR1 is SEHNR and CDR2 is FQNEAQ (reference sequence). The CDR3 nucleotides are TGTGCCAGCAGCTTTACAGGGAATAGCGAGCAGTACTTC. Protein sequence: CASSFTGNSEQYF. The complete variable domain, with remaining parts taken from reference TRBV7-9 and TRBJ2-7, reads DTGVSQNPRHKITKRGQNVTFRCDPISEHNRLYWYRQTLGQGPEFLTYFQNEAQLEKSRLLSDRFSAERPKGSFSTLEIQRTEQGDSAMYLCASSFTGNSEQYFGPGTRLTVT.

The CDR3 DNA is TGTGCCAGCAATACCGGGACAGGGGTGGTCCAGCCCCAGCATTTT. Protein: CASNTGTGVVQPQHF. This sequence joins TRBV6-1 and TRBJ1-5; TRBD1 matches at 10 bases. V lost 7 bases, J lost 7 bases, and 10 bases stayed unmatched. The CDR3 is 15 residues long. Germline CDR1 and CDR2: MNHNS and SASEGT.

This clone was detected a few times. The chain recombines TRBV30 with TRBJ2-5; tentative D call: TRBD1 (5 bases). The CDR3 is 13 amino acids. Germline CDR1 reads GTSNPN; CDR2 reads SVGIG (reference sequence). Trimming removed 0 bases at V and 3 bases at J, with 8 bases between. The chain's CDR3 is CAWSVGHEETQYF. The DNA for the CDR3 is TGTGCCTGGAGTGTAGGACATGAAGAGACCCAGTACTTC.

This clone was seen a single time. Additional DNA sequences in this sample encode the identical CDR3. V usage is TRBV7-2 and J usage is TRBJ1-1; D may be TRBD1 (6 bases). The CDR3 is 14 residues long. V lost 3 bases and J lost 2, with 10 bases in between. Per the germline V gene, CDR1 is SGHTA and CDR2 is FQGNSA. The DNA for the CDR3 is TGTGCCAGCAGCTTCGGACAGCTCAACACTGAAGCTTTCTTT. Translation: CASSFGQLNTEAFF.

This sequence joins TRBV21-1 and TRBJ1-1. TRBV21-1 is reported as a pseudogene. The CDR3 has 15 residues. The CDR3 region has the DNA TGTGCCAGCAGCACCCGAGAGAATTCGGGCACTGAAGCTTTCTTT. Residues: CASSTRENSGTEAFF.

The J gene is TRBJ1-1, the V gene TRBV14; D ambiguous. Trimming removed 2 bases from V and 5 bases from J, with 6 bases in between. In germline, CDR1 is SGHDN, CDR2 FVKESK. There are 12 residues in the CDR3. CDR3: CASSQRRTEAFF. CDR3 nucleotide sequence: TGTGCCAGCAGCCAAAGGAGAACTGAAGCTTTCTTT. Using reference TRBV14 and TRBJ1-1 for the parts outside the CDR3, the full variable domain is EAGVTQFPSHSVIEKGQTVTLRCDPISGHDNLYWYRRVMGKEIKFLLHFVKESKQDESGMPNNRFLAERTGGTYSTLKVQPAELEDSGVYFCASSQRRTEAFFGQGTRLTVV.

The chain carries TRBV27 and TRBJ2-4, with 10 positions matching TRBD1. Germline loops: CDR1 MNHEY, CDR2 SMNVEV (reference sequence). V gave up 5 bases and J gave up 6 bases; unmatched junction bases: 10. CDR3 length: 16 residues. The CDR3 loop is CASSPATGQGPNIQYF. DNA of the CDR3: TGTGCCAGCAGTCCCGCCACGGGACAGGGGCCAAACATTCAGTACTTC.